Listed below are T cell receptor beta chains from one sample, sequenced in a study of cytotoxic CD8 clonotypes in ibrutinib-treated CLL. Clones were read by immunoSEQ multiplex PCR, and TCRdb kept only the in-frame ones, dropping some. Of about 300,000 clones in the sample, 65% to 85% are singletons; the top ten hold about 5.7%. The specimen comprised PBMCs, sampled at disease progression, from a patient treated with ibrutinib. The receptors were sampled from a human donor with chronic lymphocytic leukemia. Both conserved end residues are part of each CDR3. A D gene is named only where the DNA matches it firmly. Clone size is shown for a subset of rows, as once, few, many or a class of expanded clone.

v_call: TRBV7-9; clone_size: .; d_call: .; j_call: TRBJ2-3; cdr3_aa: CASSSLARADTQYF; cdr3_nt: TGTGCCAGCAGCTCCCTAGCACGGGCCGATACGCAGTATTTT
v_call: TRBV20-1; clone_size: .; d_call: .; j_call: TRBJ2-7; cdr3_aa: CSASSSYEQYF; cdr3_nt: TGCAGTGCTAGCTCCTCCTACGAGCAGTACTTC
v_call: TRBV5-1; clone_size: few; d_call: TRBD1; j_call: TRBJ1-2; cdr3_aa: CASSSDRGGDGYTF; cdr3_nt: TGCGCCAGCAGCTCGGACAGGGGCGGAGATGGCTACACCTTC
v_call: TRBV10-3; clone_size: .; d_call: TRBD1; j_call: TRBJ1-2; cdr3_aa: CAINPARDRGNGYTF; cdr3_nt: TGTGCCATCAATCCGGCAAGGGACAGGGGAAATGGCTACACCTTC
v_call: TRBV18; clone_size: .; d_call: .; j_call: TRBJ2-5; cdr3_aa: CASSPRTEGTQYF; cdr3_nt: TGTGCCAGCTCACCAAGGACAGAAGGGACCCAGTACTTC
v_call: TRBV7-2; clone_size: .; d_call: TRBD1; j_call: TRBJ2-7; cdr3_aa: CASSLSRTGFPWSSYEQYF; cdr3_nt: TGTGCCAGCAGCTTATCACGGACAGGGTTTCCGTGGAGCTCCTACGAGCAGTACTTC
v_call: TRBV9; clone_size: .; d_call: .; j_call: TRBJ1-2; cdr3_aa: CASRAGDGYTF; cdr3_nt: TGTGCCAGCAGGGCGGGGGATGGCTACACCTTC
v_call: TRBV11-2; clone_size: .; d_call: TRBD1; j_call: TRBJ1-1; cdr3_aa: CASRTRDRVNTEAFF; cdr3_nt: TGTGCCAGCAGAACTCGGGACAGGGTGAACACTGAAGCTTTCTTT
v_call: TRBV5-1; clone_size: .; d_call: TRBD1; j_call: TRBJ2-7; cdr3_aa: CASSLNGMDRGLEQYF; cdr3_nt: TGCGCCAGCAGCTTAAACGGAATGGACAGGGGGCTCGAGCAGTACTTC
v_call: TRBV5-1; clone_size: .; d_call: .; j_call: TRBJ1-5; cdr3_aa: CASSPEAGAGNQPQHF; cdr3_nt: TGCGCCAGCAGCCCGGAGGCAGGGGCAGGCAATCAGCCCCAGCATTTT
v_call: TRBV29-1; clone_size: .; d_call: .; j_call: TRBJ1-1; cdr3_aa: CSVARRVEDTEAFF; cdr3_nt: TGCAGCGTTGCCCGCAGGGTGGAGGACACTGAAGCTTTCTTT
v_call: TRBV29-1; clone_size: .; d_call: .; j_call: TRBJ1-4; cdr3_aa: CSVPGPRGTNEKLFF; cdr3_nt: TGCAGCGTTCCAGGACCCAGGGGAACTAATGAAAAACTGTTTTTT
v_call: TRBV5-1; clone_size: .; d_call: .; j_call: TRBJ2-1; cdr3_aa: CASSSGLGVYNEQFF; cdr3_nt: TGCGCCAGCAGCTCCGGGTTGGGAGTCTACAATGAGCAGTTCTTC
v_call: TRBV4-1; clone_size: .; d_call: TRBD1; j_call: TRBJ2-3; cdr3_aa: CASSPTTGETDTQYF; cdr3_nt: TGCGCCAGCAGCCCGACGACAGGGGAGACAGATACGCAGTATTTT
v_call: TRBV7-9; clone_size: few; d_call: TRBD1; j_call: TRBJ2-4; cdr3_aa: CASSKGTDKNIQYF; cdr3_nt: TGTGCCAGCAGCAAGGGGACAGATAAAAACATTCAGTACTTC
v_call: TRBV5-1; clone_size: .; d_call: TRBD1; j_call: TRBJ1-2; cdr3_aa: CASSFTGGGYGYTF; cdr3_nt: TGCGCCAGCAGCTTCACAGGGGGCGGATATGGCTACACCTTC
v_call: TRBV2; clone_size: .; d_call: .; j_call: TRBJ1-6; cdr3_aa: CAEGQYNSPLHF; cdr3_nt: TGTGCCGAGGGGCAGTATAATTCACCCCTCCACTTT
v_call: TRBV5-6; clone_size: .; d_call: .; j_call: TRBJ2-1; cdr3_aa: CASSFILNEQFF; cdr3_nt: TGTGCCAGCAGCTTTATACTAAATGAGCAGTTCTTC
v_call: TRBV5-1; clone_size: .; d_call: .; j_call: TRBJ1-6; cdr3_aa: CASSSATLAQNNSPLHF; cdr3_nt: TGCGCCAGCAGCTCGGCGACACTGGCGCAGAATAATTCACCCCTCCACTTT
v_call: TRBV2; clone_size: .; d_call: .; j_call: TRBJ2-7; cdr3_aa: CASSEMQGRYEQYF; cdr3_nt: TGTGCCAGCAGTGAAATGCAGGGGCGATACGAGCAGTACTTC
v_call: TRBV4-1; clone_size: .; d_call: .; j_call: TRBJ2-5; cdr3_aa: CASSLGSQETQYF; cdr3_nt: TGCGCCAGCAGCCTGGGATCCCAAGAGACCCAGTACTTC
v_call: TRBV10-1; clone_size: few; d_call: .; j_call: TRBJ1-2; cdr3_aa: CASSSGLNYGYTF; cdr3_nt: TGCGCCAGCAGTTCCGGACTAAACTATGGCTACACCTTC